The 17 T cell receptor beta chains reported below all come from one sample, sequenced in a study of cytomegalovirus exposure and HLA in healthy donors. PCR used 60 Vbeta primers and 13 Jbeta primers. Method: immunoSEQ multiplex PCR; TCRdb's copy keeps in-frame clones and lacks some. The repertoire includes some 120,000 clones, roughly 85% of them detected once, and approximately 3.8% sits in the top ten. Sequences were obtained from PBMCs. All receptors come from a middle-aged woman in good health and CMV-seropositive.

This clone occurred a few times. For the CDR3, the DNA is TGTGCCAGCAGTTTTGGTGCGCGGCACAATGAGCAGTTCTTC. This gives the protein CASSFGARHNEQFF. The V and J genes are TRBV27 and TRBJ2-1; D call uncertain. The CDR3 sequence is 14 residues long. Germline CDR1 and CDR2: MNHEY and SMNVEV (reference sequence). Trimming cost V 3 bases and J 5 bases, with 11 bases left between them.

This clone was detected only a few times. In nucleotides, the CDR3 is TGTGCCAGTAGTAGCCAGGGCTTTAACTATGGCTACACCTTC. As protein: CASSSQGFNYGYTF. The genes are TRBV19 and TRBJ1-2, with D possibly matching TRBD1 (5 bases). Germline loops: CDR1 LNHDA, CDR2 SQIVND (reference sequence). This CDR3 is 14 amino acids long. Between the trimmed V and J ends, which lost 4 bases and 1 base, there was a span of 10 bases.

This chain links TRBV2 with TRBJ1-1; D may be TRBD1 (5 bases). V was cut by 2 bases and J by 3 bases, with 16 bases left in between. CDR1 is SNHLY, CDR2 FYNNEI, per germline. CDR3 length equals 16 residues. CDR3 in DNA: TGTGCCAGCAGTGAAAGGTTAAGCGGGGCGGACACTGAAGCTTTCTTT. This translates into CASSERLSGADTEAFF.

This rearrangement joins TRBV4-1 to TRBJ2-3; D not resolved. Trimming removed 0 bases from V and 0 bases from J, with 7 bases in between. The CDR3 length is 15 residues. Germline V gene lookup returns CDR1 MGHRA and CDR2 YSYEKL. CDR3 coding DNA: TGCGCCAGCAGCCAAGATCGAGCTAGCACAGATACGCAGTATTTT. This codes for CASSQDRASTDTQYF.

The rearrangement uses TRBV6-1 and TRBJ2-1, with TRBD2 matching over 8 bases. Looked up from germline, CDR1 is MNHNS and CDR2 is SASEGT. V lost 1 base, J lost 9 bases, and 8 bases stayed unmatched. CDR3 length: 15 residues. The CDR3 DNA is TGTGCCAGCAGTGAAGGTGCTAGCGGGTGGGCTGAGCAGTTCTTC. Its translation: CASSEGASGWAEQFF.

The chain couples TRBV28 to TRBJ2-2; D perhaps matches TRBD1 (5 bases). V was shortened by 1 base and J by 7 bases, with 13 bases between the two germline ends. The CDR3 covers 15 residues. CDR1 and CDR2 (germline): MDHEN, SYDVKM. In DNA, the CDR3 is TGTGCCAGCAGTTTATTGGGGCCTCGGGTCGGGGAGCTGTTTTTT. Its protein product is CASSLLGPRVGELFF.

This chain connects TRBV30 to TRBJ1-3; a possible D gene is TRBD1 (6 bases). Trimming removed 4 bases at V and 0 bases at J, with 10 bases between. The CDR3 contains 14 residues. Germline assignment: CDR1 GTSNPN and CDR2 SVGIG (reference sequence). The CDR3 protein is CAWKGGLSGNTIYF. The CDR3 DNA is TGTGCCTGGAAAGGGGGTCTCTCTGGAAACACCATATATTTT.

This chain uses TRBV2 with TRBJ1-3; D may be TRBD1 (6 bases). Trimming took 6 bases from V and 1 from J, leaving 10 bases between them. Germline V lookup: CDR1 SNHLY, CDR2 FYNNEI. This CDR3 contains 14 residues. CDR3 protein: CASRGQSSGNTIYF. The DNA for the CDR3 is TGTGCCAGCAGAGGACAGAGTTCTGGAAACACCATATATTTT.

This chain's CDR3 is CASSEGSDKETQYF. The CDR3 nucleotides read TGTGCCAGCAGTGAGGGGAGCGACAAAGAGACCCAGTACTTC. The chain employs TRBV2 and TRBJ2-5; D is possibly TRBD2 (5 bases). The germline gives CDR1 SNHLY, CDR2 FYNNEI. Trimming removed 3 bases from V and 3 bases from J, with 11 bases in between. The CDR3 spans 14 residues.

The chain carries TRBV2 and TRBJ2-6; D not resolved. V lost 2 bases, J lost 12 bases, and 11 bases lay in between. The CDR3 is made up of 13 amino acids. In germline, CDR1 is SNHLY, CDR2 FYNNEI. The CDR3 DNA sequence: TGTGCCAGCAGTGAATATGGAGCTGTCGTCCTGACTTTC. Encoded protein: CASSEYGAVVLTF.

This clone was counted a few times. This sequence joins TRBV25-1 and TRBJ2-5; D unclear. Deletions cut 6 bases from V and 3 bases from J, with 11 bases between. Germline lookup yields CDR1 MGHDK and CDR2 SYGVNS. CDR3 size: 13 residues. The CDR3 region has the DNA TGTGCCAGCAGCCTCCGGTCCAAAGAGACCCAGTACTTC. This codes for CASSLRSKETQYF.

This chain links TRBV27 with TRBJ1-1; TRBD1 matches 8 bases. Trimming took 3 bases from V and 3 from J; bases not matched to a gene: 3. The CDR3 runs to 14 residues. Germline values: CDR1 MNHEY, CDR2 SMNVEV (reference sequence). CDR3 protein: CASSFQGAHTEAFF. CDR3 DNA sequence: TGTGCCAGCAGTTTCCAGGGGGCGCACACTGAAGCTTTCTTT.

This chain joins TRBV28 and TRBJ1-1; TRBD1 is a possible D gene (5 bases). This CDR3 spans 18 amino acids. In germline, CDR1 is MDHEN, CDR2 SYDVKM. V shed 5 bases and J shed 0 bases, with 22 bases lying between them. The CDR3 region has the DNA TGTGCCAGCAGTCCCAGGGAGGAGGTGGGGGTCATGAACACTGAAGCTTTCTTT. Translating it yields CASSPREEVGVMNTEAFF.

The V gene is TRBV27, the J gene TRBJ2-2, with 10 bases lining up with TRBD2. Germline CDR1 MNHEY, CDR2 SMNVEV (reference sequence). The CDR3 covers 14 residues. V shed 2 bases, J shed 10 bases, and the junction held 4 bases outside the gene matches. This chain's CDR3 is CASSLQAGGVELFF. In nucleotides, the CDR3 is TGTGCCAGCAGTTTACAAGCGGGAGGGGTGGAGCTGTTTTTT.

This CDR3 is CASSIVPGSENIQYF. The CDR3 bases are TGTGCCAGTAGTATTGTGCCGGGATCAGAAAACATTCAGTACTTC. The chain is built from TRBV19 and TRBJ2-4, with TRBD2 as a possible D gene (5 bases). CDR1 is LNHDA, CDR2 SQIVND, per germline (reference sequence). V was shortened by 3 bases and J by 5 bases, with 14 bases between the two germline ends. CDR3 length equals 15 residues.

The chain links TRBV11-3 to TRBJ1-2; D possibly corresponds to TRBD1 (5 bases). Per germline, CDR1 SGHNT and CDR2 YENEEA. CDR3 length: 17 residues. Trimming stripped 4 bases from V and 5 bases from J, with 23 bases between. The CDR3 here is CASSSGAGNFLEYGYTF. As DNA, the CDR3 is TGTGCCAGCAGCTCTGGGGCAGGGAATTTTTTAGAATATGGCTACACCTTC.

The CDR3 loop is CASSHNPGTGNGYTF. CDR3 nucleotides: TGCGCCAGCAGCCATAATCCCGGGACAGGTAATGGCTACACCTTC. V is TRBV4-3 and J is TRBJ1-2, with 8 positions matching TRBD1. The V gene's germline CDR1 is LGHNA and CDR2 YSLEER. The trim removed 3 bases at V and 6 bases at J, leaving 9 bases unmatched. The CDR3 extends over 15 amino acids.